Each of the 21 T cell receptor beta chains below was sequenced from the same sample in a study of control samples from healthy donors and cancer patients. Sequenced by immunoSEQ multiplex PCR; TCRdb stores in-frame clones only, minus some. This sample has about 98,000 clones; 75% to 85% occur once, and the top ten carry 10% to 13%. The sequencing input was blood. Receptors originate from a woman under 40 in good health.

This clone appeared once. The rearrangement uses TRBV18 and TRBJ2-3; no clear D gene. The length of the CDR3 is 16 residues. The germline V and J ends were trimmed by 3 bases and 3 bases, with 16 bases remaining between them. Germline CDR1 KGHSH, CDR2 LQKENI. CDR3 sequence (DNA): TGTGCCAGCTCACCGCGGCCTCGTGGTGGTACAGATACGCAGTATTTT. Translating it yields CASSPRPRGGTDTQYF. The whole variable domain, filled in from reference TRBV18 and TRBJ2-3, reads NAGVMQNPRHLVRRRGQEARLRCSPMKGHSHVYWYRQLPEEGLKFMVYLQKENIIDESGMPKERFSAEFPKEGPSILRIQQVVRGDSAAYFCASSPRPRGGTDTQYFGPGTRLTVL.

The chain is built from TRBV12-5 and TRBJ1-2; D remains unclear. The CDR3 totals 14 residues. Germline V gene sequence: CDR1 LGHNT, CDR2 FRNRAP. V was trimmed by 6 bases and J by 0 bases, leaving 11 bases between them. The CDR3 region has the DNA TGTGCTAGTGGACGGCCCACAGCTAACTATGGCTACACCTTC. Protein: CASGRPTANYGYTF.

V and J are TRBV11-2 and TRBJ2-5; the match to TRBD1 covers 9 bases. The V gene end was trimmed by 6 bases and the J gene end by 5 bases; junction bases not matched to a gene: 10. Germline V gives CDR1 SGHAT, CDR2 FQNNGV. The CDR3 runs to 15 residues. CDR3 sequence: CASSYWTGAGETQYF. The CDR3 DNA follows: TGTGCCAGCAGTTACTGGACAGGGGCGGGGGAGACCCAGTACTTC.

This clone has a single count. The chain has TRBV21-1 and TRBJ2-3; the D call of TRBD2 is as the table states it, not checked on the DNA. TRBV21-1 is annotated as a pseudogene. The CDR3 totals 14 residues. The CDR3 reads CASSKVREPDTQYF. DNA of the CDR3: TGTGCCAGCAGCAAAGTCCGGGAACCAGATACGCAGTATTTT.

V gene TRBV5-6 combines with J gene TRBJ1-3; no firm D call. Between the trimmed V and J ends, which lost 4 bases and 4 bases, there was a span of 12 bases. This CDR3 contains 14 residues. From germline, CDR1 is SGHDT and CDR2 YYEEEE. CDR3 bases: TGTGCCAGCAGCGGTGGGCGCCGAGGAAACACCATATATTTT. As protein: CASSGGRRGNTIYF. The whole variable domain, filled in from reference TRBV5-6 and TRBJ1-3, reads DAGVTQSPTHLIKTRGQQVTLRCSPKSGHDTVSWYQQALGQGPQFIFQYYEEEERQRGNFPDRFSGHQFPNYSSELNVNALLLGDSALYLCASSGGRRGNTIYFGEGSWLTVV.

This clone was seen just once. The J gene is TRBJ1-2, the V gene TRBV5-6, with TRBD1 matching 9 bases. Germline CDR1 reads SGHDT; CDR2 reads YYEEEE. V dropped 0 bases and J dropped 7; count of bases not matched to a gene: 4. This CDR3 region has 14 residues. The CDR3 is CASSLAGGQGGYTF. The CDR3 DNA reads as TGTGCCAGCAGCTTGGCCGGGGGACAGGGTGGCTACACCTTC.

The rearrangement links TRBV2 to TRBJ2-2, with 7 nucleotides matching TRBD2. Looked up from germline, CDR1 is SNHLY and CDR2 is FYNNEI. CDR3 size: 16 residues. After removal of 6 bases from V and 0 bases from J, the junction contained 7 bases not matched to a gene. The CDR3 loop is CASRVATSTNTGELFF. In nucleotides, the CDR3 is TGTGCCAGCAGAGTAGCGACTAGCACGAACACCGGGGAGCTGTTTTTT.

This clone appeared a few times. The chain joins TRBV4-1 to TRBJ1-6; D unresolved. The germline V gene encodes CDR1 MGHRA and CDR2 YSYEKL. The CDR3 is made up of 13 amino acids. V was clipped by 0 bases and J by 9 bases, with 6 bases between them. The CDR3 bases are TGCGCCAGCAGCCAAGATAGACGTTCACCCCTCCACTTT. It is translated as CASSQDRRSPLHF.

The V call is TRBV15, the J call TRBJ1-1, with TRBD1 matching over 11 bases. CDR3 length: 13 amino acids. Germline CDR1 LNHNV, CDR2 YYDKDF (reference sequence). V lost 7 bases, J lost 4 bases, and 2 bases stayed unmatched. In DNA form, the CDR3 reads TGTGCCACCACGGGGACAGGGGGCACTGAAGCTTTCTTT. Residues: CATTGTGGTEAFF.

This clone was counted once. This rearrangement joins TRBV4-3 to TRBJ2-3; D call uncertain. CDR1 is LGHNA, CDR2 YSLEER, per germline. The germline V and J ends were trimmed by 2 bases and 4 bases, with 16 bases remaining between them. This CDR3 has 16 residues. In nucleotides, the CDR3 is TGCGCCAGCAGCCAACGGACCAGTGATTTCCCAGATACGCAGTATTTT. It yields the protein CASSQRTSDFPDTQYF.

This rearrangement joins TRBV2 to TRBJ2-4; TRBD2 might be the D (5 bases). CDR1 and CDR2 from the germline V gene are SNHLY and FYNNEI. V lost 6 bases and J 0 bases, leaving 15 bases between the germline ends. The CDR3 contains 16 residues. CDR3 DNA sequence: TGTGCCAGCAGCACGCGAGGGATAATAGCCAAAAACATTCAGTACTTC. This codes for CASSTRGIIAKNIQYF. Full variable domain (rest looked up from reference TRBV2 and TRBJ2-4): EPEVTQTPSHQVTQMGQEVILRCVPISNHLYFYWYRQILGQKVEFLVSFYNNEISEKSEIFDDQFSVERPDGSNFTLKIRSTKLEDSAMYFCASSTRGIIAKNIQYFGAGTRLSVL.

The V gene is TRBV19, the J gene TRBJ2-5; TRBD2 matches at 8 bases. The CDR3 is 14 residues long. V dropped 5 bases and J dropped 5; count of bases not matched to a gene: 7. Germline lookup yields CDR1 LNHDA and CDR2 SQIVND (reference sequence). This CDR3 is CASSPGLASETQYF. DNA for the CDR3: TGTGCCAGTAGTCCAGGACTAGCCTCGGAGACCCAGTACTTC.

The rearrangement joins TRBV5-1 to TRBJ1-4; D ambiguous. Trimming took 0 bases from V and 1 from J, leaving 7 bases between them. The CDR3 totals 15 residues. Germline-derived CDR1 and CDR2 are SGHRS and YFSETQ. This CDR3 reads CASSLGPLTNEKLFF. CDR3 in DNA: TGCGCCAGCAGCTTGGGCCCGCTAACTAATGAAAAACTGTTTTTT.

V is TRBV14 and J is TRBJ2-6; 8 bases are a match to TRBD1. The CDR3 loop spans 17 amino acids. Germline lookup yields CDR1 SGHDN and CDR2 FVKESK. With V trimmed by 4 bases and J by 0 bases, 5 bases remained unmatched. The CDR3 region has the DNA TGTGCCAGCAGCCGTAGGACAGGGCACTCTGGGGCCAACGTCCTGACTTTC. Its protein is CASSRRTGHSGANVLTF.

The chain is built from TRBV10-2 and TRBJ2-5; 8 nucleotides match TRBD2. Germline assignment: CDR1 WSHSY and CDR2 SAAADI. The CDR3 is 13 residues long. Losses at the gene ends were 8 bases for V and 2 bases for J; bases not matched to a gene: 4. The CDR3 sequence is CASLSGGQETQYF. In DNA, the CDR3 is TGCGCCAGCCTTTCGGGGGGGCAAGAGACCCAGTACTTC.

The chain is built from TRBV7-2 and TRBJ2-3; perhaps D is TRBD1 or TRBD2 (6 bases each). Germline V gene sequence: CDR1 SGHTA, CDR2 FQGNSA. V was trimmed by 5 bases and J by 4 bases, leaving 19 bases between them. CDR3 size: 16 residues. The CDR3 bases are TGTGCCAGCAGCAAGGAGGGGGGACCTCGTGCAGATACGCAGTATTTT. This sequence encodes CASSKEGGPRADTQYF.

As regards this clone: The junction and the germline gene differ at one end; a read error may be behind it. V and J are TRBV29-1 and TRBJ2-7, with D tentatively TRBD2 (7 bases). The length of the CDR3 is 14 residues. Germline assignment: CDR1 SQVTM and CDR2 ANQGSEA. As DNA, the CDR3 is TGCAGCGTTATAGAGGGGGGGAGCTCCTACAAGCAGTACTTC. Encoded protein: CSVIEGGSSYKQYF.

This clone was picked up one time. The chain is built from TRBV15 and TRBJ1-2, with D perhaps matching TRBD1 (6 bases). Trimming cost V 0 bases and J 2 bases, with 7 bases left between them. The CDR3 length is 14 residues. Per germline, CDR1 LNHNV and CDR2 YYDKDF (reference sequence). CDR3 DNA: TGTGCCACCAGCAGAGATACAGGGAACTATGGCTACACCTTC. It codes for CATSRDTGNYGYTF.

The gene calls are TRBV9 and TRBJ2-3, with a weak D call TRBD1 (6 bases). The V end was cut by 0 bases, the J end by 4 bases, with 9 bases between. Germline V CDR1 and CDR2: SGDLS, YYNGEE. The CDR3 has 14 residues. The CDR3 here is CASSVAGVADTQYF. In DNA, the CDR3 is TGTGCCAGCAGCGTAGCAGGGGTCGCAGATACGCAGTATTTT.

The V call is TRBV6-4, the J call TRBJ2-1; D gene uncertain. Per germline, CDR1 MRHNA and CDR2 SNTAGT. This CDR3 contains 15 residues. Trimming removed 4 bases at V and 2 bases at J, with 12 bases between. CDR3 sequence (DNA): TGTGCCAGCAGTGCCCAGGACGGCCCCTACAATGAGCAGTTCTTC. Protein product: CASSAQDGPYNEQFF.

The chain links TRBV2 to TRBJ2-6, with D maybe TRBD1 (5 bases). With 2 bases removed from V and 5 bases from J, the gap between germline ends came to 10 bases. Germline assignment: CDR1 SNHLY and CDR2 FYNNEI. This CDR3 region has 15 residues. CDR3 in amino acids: CASSEQGAWANVLTF. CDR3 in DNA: TGTGCCAGCAGTGAACAAGGGGCCTGGGCCAACGTCCTGACTTTC.